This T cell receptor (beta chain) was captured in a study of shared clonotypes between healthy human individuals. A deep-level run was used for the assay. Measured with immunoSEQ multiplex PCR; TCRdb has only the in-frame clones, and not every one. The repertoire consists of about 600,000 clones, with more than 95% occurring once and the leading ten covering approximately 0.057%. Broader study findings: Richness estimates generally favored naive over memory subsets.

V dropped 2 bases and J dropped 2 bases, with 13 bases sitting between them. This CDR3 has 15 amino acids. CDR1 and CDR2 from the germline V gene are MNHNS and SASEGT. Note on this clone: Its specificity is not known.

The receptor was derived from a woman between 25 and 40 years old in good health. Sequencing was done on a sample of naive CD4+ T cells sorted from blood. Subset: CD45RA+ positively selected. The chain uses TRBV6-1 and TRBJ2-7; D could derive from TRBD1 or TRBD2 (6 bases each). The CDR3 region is CASSEWKGGPYEQYF. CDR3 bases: TGTGCCAGCAGTGAATGGAAGGGGGGACCCTACGAGCAGTACTTC.